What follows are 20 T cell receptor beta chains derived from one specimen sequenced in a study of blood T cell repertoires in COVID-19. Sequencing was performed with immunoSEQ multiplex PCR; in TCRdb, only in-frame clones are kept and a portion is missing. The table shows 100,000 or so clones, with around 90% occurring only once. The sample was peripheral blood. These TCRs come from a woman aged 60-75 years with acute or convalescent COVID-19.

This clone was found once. In DNA, the CDR3 is TGTGCCAGCATGAGGGAGGGCAATCAGCCCCAGCATTTT. As protein: CASMREGNQPQHF. V usage is TRBV6-5 and J usage is TRBJ1-5; D is uncertain. The germline V gene encodes CDR1 MNHEY and CDR2 SVGAGI. The V end was cut by 7 bases, the J end by 2 bases, with 9 bases between. CDR3 length: 13 amino acids.

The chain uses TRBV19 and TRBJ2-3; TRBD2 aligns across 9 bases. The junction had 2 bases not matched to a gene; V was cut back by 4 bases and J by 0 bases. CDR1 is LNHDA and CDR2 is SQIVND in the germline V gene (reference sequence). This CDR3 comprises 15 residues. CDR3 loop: CASSRLAASTDTQYF. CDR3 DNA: TGTGCCAGTAGTAGACTAGCGGCTAGCACAGATACGCAGTATTTT.

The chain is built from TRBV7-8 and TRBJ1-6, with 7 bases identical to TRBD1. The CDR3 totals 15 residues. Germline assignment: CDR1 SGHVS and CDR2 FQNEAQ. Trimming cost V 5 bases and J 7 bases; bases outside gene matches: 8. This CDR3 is CASSPRDRTNSPLHF. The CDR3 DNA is TGTGCCAGCAGCCCCCGGGACAGAACGAATTCACCCCTCCACTTT.

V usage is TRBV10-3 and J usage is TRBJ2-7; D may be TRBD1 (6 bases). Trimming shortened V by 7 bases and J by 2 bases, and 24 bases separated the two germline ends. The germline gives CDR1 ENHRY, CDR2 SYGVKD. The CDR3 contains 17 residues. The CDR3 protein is CAIKHTKGDIRPYEQYF. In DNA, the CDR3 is TGTGCCATCAAGCATACCAAGGGGGACATCAGGCCCTACGAGCAGTACTTC.

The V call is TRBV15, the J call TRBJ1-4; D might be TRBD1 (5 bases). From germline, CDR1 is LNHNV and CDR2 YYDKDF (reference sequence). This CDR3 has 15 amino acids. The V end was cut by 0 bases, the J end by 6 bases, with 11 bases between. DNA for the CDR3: TGTGCCACCAGCAGAGACAGGGTAGGCCATGAAAAACTGTTTTTT. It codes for CATSRDRVGHEKLFF. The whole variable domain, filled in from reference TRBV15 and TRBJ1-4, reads DAMVIQNPRYQVTQFGKPVTLSCSQTLNHNVMYWYQQKSSQAPKLLFHYYDKDFNNEADTPDNFQSRRPNTSFCFLDIRSPGLGDTAMYLCATSRDRVGHEKLFFGSGTQLSVL.

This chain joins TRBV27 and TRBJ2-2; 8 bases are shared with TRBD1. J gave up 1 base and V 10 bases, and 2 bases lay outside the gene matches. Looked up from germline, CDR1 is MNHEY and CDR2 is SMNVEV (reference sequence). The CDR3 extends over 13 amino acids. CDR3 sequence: CATGQVNTGELFF. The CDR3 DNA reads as TGTGCCACGGGACAGGTGAACACCGGGGAGCTGTTTTTT.

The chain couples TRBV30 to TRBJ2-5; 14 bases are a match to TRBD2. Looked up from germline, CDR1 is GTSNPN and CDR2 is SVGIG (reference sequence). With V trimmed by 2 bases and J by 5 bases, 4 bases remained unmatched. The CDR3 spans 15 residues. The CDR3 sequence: CAWSSGLAGAETQYF. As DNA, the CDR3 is TGTGCCTGGAGTTCGGGACTAGCGGGAGCGGAGACCCAGTACTTC.

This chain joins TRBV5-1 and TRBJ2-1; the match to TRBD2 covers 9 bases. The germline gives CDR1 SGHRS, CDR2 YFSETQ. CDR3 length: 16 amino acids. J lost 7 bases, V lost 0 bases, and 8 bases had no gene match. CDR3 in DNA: TGCGCCAGCAGCTTGGCGGGGCGGGAGGGCCGAAATGAGCAGTTCTTC. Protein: CASSLAGREGRNEQFF.

CDR3 DNA: TGTGCCAGCAGCCAACCCCTGACAGGGGCAATCTATGGCTACACCTTC. It codes for CASSQPLTGAIYGYTF. The V gene is TRBV3-1 (or the pseudogene TRBV3-2), the J gene TRBJ1-2; 8 bases fit TRBD1. Germline CDR1 LGHDT, CDR2 YNNKEL (reference sequence). The CDR3 is made up of 16 amino acids. The trim removed 2 bases at V and 4 bases at J, leaving 9 bases unmatched.

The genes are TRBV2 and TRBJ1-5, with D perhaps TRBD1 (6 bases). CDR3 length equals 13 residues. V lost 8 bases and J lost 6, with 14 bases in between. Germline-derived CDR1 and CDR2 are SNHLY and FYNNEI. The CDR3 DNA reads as TGTGCCAGCCTCATGGGGGCCTTTCAGCCCCAGCATTTT. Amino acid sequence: CASLMGAFQPQHF.

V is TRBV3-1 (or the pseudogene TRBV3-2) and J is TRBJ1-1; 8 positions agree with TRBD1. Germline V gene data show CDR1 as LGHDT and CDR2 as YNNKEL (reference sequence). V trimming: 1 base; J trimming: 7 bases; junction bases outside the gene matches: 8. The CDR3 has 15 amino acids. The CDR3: CASSQGPGQESEAFF. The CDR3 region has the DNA TGTGCCAGCAGCCAAGGTCCGGGACAGGAAAGTGAAGCTTTCTTT.

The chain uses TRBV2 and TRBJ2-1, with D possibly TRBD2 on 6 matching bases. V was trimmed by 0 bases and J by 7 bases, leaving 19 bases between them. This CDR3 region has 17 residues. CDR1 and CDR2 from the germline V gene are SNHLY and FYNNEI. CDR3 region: CASSEASGGIVGNEQFF. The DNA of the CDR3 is TGTGCCAGCAGTGAAGCGTCGGGCGGGATAGTGGGGAATGAGCAGTTCTTC. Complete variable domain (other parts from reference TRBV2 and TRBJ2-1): EPEVTQTPSHQVTQMGQEVILRCVPISNHLYFYWYRQILGQKVEFLVSFYNNEISEKSEIFDDQFSVERPDGSNFTLKIRSTKLEDSAMYFCASSEASGGIVGNEQFFGPGTRLTVL.

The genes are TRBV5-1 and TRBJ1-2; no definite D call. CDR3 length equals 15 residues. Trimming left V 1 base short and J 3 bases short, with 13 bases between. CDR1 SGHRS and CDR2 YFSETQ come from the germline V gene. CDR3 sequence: CASSLSEIRDYGYTF. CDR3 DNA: TGCGCCAGCAGCTTGAGTGAGATAAGAGACTATGGCTACACCTTC.

DNA for the CDR3: TGTGCCAGCTCACCACAAGGGCGGGACGCTGAAGCTTTCTTT. This gives the protein CASSPQGRDAEAFF. This chain uses TRBV18 with TRBJ1-1; TRBD1 might be the D (5 bases). The CDR3 contains 14 residues. The germline V gene encodes CDR1 KGHSH and CDR2 LQKENI. V was shortened by 1 base and J by 6 bases, with 12 bases between the two germline ends.

The CDR3 bases are TGCGCCAGCAGCCACGAAACTAGCGGGTACTACAATGAGCAGTTCTTC. It encodes CASSHETSGYYNEQFF. The rearrangement joins TRBV4-1 to TRBJ2-1; 9 bases match TRBD2. This CDR3 comprises 16 residues. Looked up from germline, CDR1 is MGHRA and CDR2 is YSYEKL. Unmatched junction bases numbered 6, after V lost 3 bases and J lost 3 bases.

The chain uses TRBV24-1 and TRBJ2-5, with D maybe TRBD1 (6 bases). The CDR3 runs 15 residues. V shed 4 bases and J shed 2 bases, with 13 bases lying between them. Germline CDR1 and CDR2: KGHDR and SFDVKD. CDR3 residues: CATSETDRHQETQYF. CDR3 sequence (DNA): TGTGCCACCAGTGAAACCGACAGGCATCAAGAGACCCAGTACTTC.

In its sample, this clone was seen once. Written as DNA, the CDR3 is TGCGGCGGGAGCGCCTACAATGAGCAGTTCTTC. Amino acid sequence: CGGSAYNEQFF. The chain recombines TRBV20-1 with TRBJ2-1; 7 bases agree with TRBD2. Germline values: CDR1 DFQATT, CDR2 SNEGSKA (reference sequence). The CDR3 spans 11 residues.

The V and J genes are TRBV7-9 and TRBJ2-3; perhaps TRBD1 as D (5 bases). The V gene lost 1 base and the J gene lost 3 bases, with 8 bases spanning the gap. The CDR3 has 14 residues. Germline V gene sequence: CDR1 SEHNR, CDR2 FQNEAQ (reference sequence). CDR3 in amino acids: CASSLDRITDTQYF. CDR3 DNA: TGTGCCAGCAGCTTAGACAGGATTACAGATACGCAGTATTTT.

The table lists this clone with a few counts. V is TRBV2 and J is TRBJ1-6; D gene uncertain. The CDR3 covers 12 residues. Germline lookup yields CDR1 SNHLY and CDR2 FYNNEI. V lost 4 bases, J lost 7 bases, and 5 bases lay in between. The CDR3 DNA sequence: TGTGCCAGCAGTGTCGGGAATTCACCCCTCCACTTT. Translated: CASSVGNSPLHF.

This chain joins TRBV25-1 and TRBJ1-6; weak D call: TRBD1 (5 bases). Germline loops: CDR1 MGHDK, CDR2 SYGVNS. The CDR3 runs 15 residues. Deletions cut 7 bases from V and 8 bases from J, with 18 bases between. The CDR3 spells CASIPRGGNYSPLHF. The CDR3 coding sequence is TGTGCCAGCATTCCCCGCGGGGGGAATTATTCACCCCTCCACTTT.